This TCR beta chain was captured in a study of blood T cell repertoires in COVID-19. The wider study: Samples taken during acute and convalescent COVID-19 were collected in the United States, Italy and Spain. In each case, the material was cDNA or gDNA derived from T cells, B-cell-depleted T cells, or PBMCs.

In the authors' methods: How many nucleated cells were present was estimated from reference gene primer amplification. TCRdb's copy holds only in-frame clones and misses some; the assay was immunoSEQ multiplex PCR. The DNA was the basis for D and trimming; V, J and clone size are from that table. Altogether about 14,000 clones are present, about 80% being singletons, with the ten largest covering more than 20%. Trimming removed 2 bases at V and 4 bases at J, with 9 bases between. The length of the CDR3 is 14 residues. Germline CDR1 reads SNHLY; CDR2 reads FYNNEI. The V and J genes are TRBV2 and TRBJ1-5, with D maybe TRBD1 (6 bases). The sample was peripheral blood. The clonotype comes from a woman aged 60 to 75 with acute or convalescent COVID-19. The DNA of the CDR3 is TGTGCCAGCAGTGAATGGACAGCAAATCAGCCCCAGCATTTT. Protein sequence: CASSEWTANQPQHF.